These 9 T cell receptor beta chains share one sample of origin, sequenced in a study of identifying expanded T cells in peripheral blood. Some clones are missing from TCRdb's copy, which holds only in-frame ones; the method was immunoSEQ multiplex PCR. The sample yields about 82,000 clones, 80% to 90% seen once. The sequencing input was blood. The receptors come from a person aged 18 to 75 in good health.

This chain connects TRBV5-4 to TRBJ2-5, with 11 bases that match TRBD1. Trimming at V came to 4 bases and at J to 4 bases, leaving 9 bases not matched to a gene. Germline CDR1 and CDR2: SGHNT and YYREEE (reference sequence). The CDR3 has 16 residues. CDR3 sequence (DNA): TGTGCCAGCAGCGCGGGGACAGGGGGTAGAGGAGAGACCCAGTACTTC. Translating gives CASSAGTGGRGETQYF. The full variable domain, its missing parts supplied by reference TRBV5-4 and TRBJ2-5, is ETGVTQSPTHLIKTRGQQVTLRCSSQSGHNTVSWYQQALGQGPQFIFQYYREEENGRGNFPPRFSGLQFPNYSSELNVNALELDDSALYLCASSAGTGGRGETQYFGPGTRLLVL.

The chain is built from TRBV19 and TRBJ2-1; TRBD1 is a possible D gene (6 bases). CDR1 is LNHDA, CDR2 SQIVND, per germline (reference sequence). The CDR3 loop spans 15 amino acids. V lost 1 base and J 8 bases, leaving 15 bases between the germline ends. Here the CDR3 reads CASSIGTAGRDEQFF. The CDR3 region has the DNA TGTGCCAGTAGTATAGGGACAGCCGGGCGCGATGAGCAGTTCTTC.

The chain joins TRBV30 to TRBJ1-5; possibly TRBD1 for D (5 bases). V gave up 0 bases and J gave up 10 bases, with 10 bases separating them. CDR1 and CDR2 (germline): GTSNPN, SVGIG (reference sequence). This CDR3 has 12 residues. DNA of the CDR3: TGTGCCTGGAGTGTAAGGGGCAGCCCCCAGCATTTT. It encodes CAWSVRGSPQHF.

This clone was recorded once. This chain connects TRBV6-5 to TRBJ1-2, with D possibly TRBD1 on 6 matching bases. Germline V gene data show CDR1 as MNHEY and CDR2 as SVGAGI. This CDR3 has 14 residues. V lost 7 bases and J lost 2, with 14 bases in between. The DNA of the CDR3 is TGTGCCAGCAACAAGGGACAACGAAACTATGGCTACACCTTC. Translation gives CASNKGQRNYGYTF.

V usage is TRBV11-1 and J usage is TRBJ2-1; 8 nucleotides line up with TRBD1. V lost 0 bases, J lost 8 bases, and 0 bases stayed unmatched. CDR3 size: 13 residues. Germline V CDR1 and CDR2: SGHAT, FQDESV (reference sequence). CDR3: CASSLATGDEQFF. The CDR3 nucleotides read TGTGCCAGCAGCTTAGCGACAGGGGATGAGCAGTTCTTC.

The chain uses TRBV30 and TRBJ2-1; 11 bases align to TRBD2. CDR3 length equals 15 residues. V shed 2 bases, J shed 8 bases, and the junction held 8 bases outside the gene matches. Germline V gene lookup returns CDR1 GTSNPN and CDR2 SVGIG (reference sequence). This CDR3 is CAWSYSLAGGHEQFF. The CDR3 DNA sequence: TGTGCCTGGAGTTATTCGCTAGCGGGAGGTCATGAGCAGTTCTTC. The complete variable domain, with remaining parts taken from reference TRBV30 and TRBJ2-1, reads SQTIHQWPATLVQPVGSPLSLECTVEGTSNPNLYWYRQAAGRGLQLLFYSVGIGQISSEVPQNLSASRPQDRQFILSSKKLLLSDSGFYLCAWSYSLAGGHEQFFGPGTRLTVL.

V usage is TRBV29-1 and J usage is TRBJ2-1; D call uncertain. V lost 7 bases and J 6 bases, leaving 22 bases between the germline ends. Germline CDR1 is SQVTM and CDR2 is ANQGSEA. The CDR3 is 15 residues long. This chain's CDR3 is CSARRNSRRFNEQFF. In nucleotides, the CDR3 is TGCAGCGCCCGACGTAACTCCCGGAGATTCAATGAGCAGTTCTTC.

The genes are TRBV28 and TRBJ2-7; D is undetermined. Germline-derived CDR1 and CDR2 are MDHEN and SYDVKM. With 5 bases removed from V and 8 bases from J, the gap between germline ends came to 10 bases. The CDR3 has 11 residues. The DNA of the CDR3 is TGTGCCAGCAGTGCCCCGCTTAAGCAGTACTTC. This codes for CASSAPLKQYF.

The chain joins TRBV29-1 to TRBJ2-1, with a tentative D call TRBD2 (7 bases). The V end lost 3 bases, the J end lost 5 bases, and 20 bases lay between the germline ends. The CDR3 totals 16 residues. Germline-derived CDR1 and CDR2 are SQVTM and ANQGSEA. The CDR3 spells CSVDVRGWGGHNEQFF. CDR3 DNA sequence: TGCAGCGTTGACGTCCGCGGTTGGGGGGGGCACAATGAGCAGTTCTTC.